This T cell receptor (beta chain) comes out of a study of CD8 T cells in ankylosing spondylitis. The study's findings and limits: Matched synovial fluid from ankylosing spondylitis patients was reported to be enriched for disease-linked clones. Made up of under 10 highly homologous variants, a TCR beta motif appeared characteristic of ankylosing spondylitis blood.

Molecular-barcoded quantitative 5'-RACE produced these TCR beta libraries. TCRdb reprocessed the 5' RACE reads via MiXCR and lists one record per CDR3 protein. The sample shows around 770,000 distinct CDR3 sequences, 12% of them seen only once. This clonotype was seen a handful of times. Its antigen is currently unknown. This CDR3 spans 14 amino acids. Germline V gene lookup returns CDR1 LGHNA and CDR2 YSLEER. V shed 0 bases and J shed 6 bases, with 11 bases lying between them. The gene calls are TRBV4-3 and TRBJ1-2; D perhaps matches TRBD1 (6 bases). Sequenced: blood, either unsorted or a sorted T cell fraction (not recorded which). This TCR was sampled from a male donor with ankylosing spondylitis. The CDR3 region has the DNA TGCGCCAGCAGCCAAGATACAGGGCTGGATGGCTACACCTTC. Amino acid sequence: CASSQDTGLDGYTF.